Each of the 5 T cell receptor beta chains below was sequenced from the same sample in a study of persistence of HIV-infected CD4 T cells. The immunoSEQ assay was version 4, run in survey mode. Sequencing used immunoSEQ multiplex PCR; TCRdb keeps in-frame clones, though not all of them. The table has roughly 20,000 clones, 50% to 70% seen once. Antigens for these TCRs are unknown. An overlapping HIV-1 Gag peptide pool stimulated these cells at 0.75 to 1 ug/peptide/mL. Sorting of responding CD4+ T cells relied on upregulated CD40 ligand together with CD69. The sequencing here drew on CD4+ T cells sorted from PBMCs after approximately 20-hour stimulation, taken from a patient who received antiretroviral therapy. The origin of the receptors is an adult woman with HIV who was CMV-seropositive.

The chain couples TRBV5-4 to TRBJ2-7; no reliable D call. CDR3 size: 13 residues. Trimming took 0 bases from V and 4 from J, leaving 8 bases between them. CDR1 is SGHNT, CDR2 YYREEE, per germline (reference sequence). The CDR3 here is CASSLGPQYEQYV. CDR3 DNA: TGTGCCAGCAGCTTGGGACCACAATACGAGCAGTACGTC.

This clone showed up just a few times. The CDR3 loop is CASSIQARDSTIYNSPLHF. CDR3 nucleotides: TGTGCCAGTAGTATCCAAGCCAGGGACTCAACTATCTATAATTCACCCCTCCACTTT. The chain carries TRBV19 and TRBJ1-6, with D perhaps matching TRBD1 (5 bases). The CDR3 sequence is 19 residues long. Germline V CDR1 and CDR2: LNHDA, SQIVND (reference sequence). Trimming took off 3 bases at V and 3 bases at J, with 21 bases between the two ends.

This chain connects TRBV6-6 to TRBJ2-1, with 9 bases matching TRBD1. The CDR3 totals 16 residues. Germline trimming cut 4 bases from V and 4 bases from J; bases unmatched to any gene: 8. Germline loops: CDR1 MNHNY, CDR2 SVGAGI (reference sequence). The CDR3 DNA sequence: TGTGCCAGCAGTTCCCAACAGGGGGCGGGTTACAATGAGCAGTTCTTC. The encoded protein is CASSSQQGAGYNEQFF.

The rearrangement uses TRBV15 and TRBJ2-4, with D perhaps matching TRBD2 (5 bases). Trimming left V 4 bases short and J 6 bases short, with 16 bases between. Germline V gene lookup returns CDR1 LNHNV and CDR2 YYDKDF (reference sequence). This CDR3 region has 15 residues. CDR3 nucleotides: TGTGCCACCAGCACACCAGGAGGCCCTGTAAACATTCAGTACTTC. It specifies CATSTPGGPVNIQYF.

In this sample, this clone turned up a few times. The rearrangement links TRBV9 to TRBJ1-1; 7 bases align to TRBD1. Per the germline V gene, CDR1 is SGDLS and CDR2 is YYNGEE. V was pared by 5 bases and J by 4 bases, with 5 bases of the junction left unmatched. This CDR3 spans 13 amino acids. CDR3 residues: CASSARDSTEAFF. DNA of the CDR3: TGTGCCAGCAGTGCCCGGGACAGCACTGAAGCTTTCTTT.